One sample yielded the 16 T cell receptor beta chains listed below, sequenced in a study of cytomegalovirus exposure and HLA in healthy donors (dated by TCRdb to the late 2010s). The library was made by the immunoSEQ multiplex PCR assay. For the multiplex PCR, a mixture combining 60 forward primers for TCR Vbeta segments and 13 reverse primers for TCR Jbeta segments was used. As stored in TCRdb, this immuneACCESS dataset retains in-frame rearrangements with V and J assigned. A fraction of the clones does not appear; measured against another copy, unresolved V genes explain less than half of the discrepancy, and the remainder lacks a known reason. The sample table contains 95,000 to 110,000 clones; only one count was recorded for less than 85% of them. Clones ranked in the top ten supply 11% to 15% of the sample. The source material was PBMCs. The source is a woman aged 35 to 49 in good health and CMV-seropositive.

The chain carries TRBV30 and TRBJ2-5, with D perhaps TRBD2 (7 bases). The CDR3 sequence is 13 residues long. Germline lookup yields CDR1 GTSNPN and CDR2 SVGIG (reference sequence). Trimming left V 8 bases short and J 2 bases short, with 15 bases between. The CDR3: CARGGGRQETQYF. The CDR3 coding sequence is TGTGCCCGAGGGGGAGGGAGGCAAGAGACCCAGTACTTC. The full variable domain, in which reference TRBV30 and TRBJ2-5 provide the parts outside the CDR3, is SQTIHQWPATLVQPVGSPLSLECTVEGTSNPNLYWYRQAAGRGLQLLFYSVGIGQISSEVPQNLSASRPQDRQFILSSKKLLLSDSGFYLCARGGGRQETQYFGPGTRLLVL.

This clone came up a few times. V and J are TRBV6-5 and TRBJ2-3, with TRBD1 identical over 7 bases. CDR3 size: 15 residues. The V and J ends lost 5 bases and 3 bases, in that order; junction bases with no gene match: 8. CDR1 is MNHEY, CDR2 SVGAGI, per germline. Written as DNA, the CDR3 is TGTGCCAGCAGTCCAGACAGGGTGGGGACAGATACGCAGTATTTT. This gives the protein CASSPDRVGTDTQYF.

As to this clone: Other DNA variants within this sample encode the same CDR3. The chain combines TRBV19 with TRBJ2-1; D uncertain. Germline V gives CDR1 LNHDA, CDR2 SQIVND (reference sequence). Trimming took off 7 bases at V and 0 bases at J, with 7 bases between the two ends. The CDR3 has 13 residues. This chain's CDR3 is CASIGSSYNEQFF. The CDR3 DNA sequence: TGTGCCAGTATTGGCTCCTCCTACAATGAGCAGTTCTTC.

V and J are TRBV29-1 and TRBJ2-3; 10 bases map to TRBD1. Germline CDR1 reads SQVTM; CDR2 reads ANQGSEA. V dropped 6 bases and J dropped 1; count of bases not matched to a gene: 13. This CDR3 comprises 17 residues. The CDR3 nucleotides are TGCAGCGTCCGACCGGGACAGGGGACTCTCGGCACAGATACGCAGTATTTT. Amino acid sequence: CSVRPGQGTLGTDTQYF.

The V and J genes are TRBV27 and TRBJ1-5; D is possibly TRBD1 (5 bases). The V gene lost 1 base and the J gene lost 6 bases, with 10 bases spanning the gap. Germline CDR1 is MNHEY and CDR2 is SMNVEV (reference sequence). The CDR3 has 14 residues. The CDR3 sequence: CASSLLGQGQPQHF. DNA of the CDR3: TGTGCCAGCAGTTTATTAGGTCAGGGTCAGCCCCAGCATTTT.

V usage is TRBV4-2 and J usage is TRBJ1-2; 7 bases align to TRBD1. V gave up 5 bases and J gave up 8 bases; unmatched junction bases: 20. CDR3 length equals 17 residues. In germline, CDR1 is LGHNA, CDR2 YNFKEQ. In DNA, the CDR3 is TGTGCCAGCAGCGGCCTCTCAACAGGGGAATTCTCTAGGGGCTACACCTTC. Its translation is CASSGLSTGEFSRGYTF.

The chain joins TRBV4-2 to TRBJ2-5, with D perhaps TRBD2 (6 bases). The CDR3 covers 15 residues. Germline V lookup: CDR1 LGHNA, CDR2 YNFKEQ. Trimming cost V 1 base and J 5 bases, with 14 bases left between them. CDR3 sequence reads: CASSQGSGGIETQYF. Written as DNA, the CDR3 is TGTGCCAGCAGCCAAGGATCCGGCGGGATTGAGACCCAGTACTTC.

This clone has a single count. One junction end does not reproduce the germline sequence, and a read error may be involved. The genes are TRBV19 and TRBJ1-3; 7 nucleotides line up with TRBD1. The germline V gene has CDR1 LNHDA and CDR2 SQIVND (reference sequence). The CDR3 covers 15 residues. CDR3 in amino acids: CASSPGTVSGSTIYF. DNA for the CDR3: TGTGCCAGTAGCCCGGGGACAGTCTCTGGAAGCACCATATATTTT.

This clone occurred a few times. The chain recombines TRBV6-5 with TRBJ1-1; maybe TRBD1 (5 bases). The CDR3 is 12 residues long. Germline V gene lookup returns CDR1 MNHEY and CDR2 SVGAGI. The ends were cut back, 7 bases at V and 6 bases at J, with 12 bases in the middle. In DNA form, the CDR3 reads TGTGCCAGCAACCCCGGAGGGGCTGAAGCTTTCTTT. Its translation is CASNPGGAEAFF.

On this clone: At the DNA level, this CDR3 is encoded by other sequences in the same sample as well. The genes are TRBV7-8 and TRBJ2-5, with TRBD2 identical over 13 bases. The CDR3 is 15 amino acids. V gave up 5 bases and J gave up 3 bases; unmatched junction bases: 3. Germline lookup yields CDR1 SGHVS and CDR2 FQNEAQ. The CDR3 protein is CASSPGTSGKETQYF. As DNA, the CDR3 is TGTGCCAGCAGCCCTGGGACTAGCGGGAAAGAGACCCAGTACTTC.

This clone was counted once. The chain employs TRBV29-1 and TRBJ2-1; TRBD2 matches at 10 bases. V lost 6 bases and J lost 0; bases outside the gene matches: 5. The CDR3 totals 15 residues. Germline V gives CDR1 SQVTM, CDR2 ANQGSEA. The CDR3 protein is CSVRTSGDSYNEQFF. The CDR3 DNA sequence: TGCAGCGTACGGACTAGCGGTGACTCCTACAATGAGCAGTTCTTC.

This clone was detected a few times. The chain recombines TRBV6-1 with TRBJ2-2; 7 bases are shared with TRBD2. The CDR3 contains 17 residues. Germline loops: CDR1 MNHNS, CDR2 SASEGT. With 4 bases clipped from V and 2 bases from J, the junction kept 10 bases outside the gene matches. The CDR3 loop is CASSGGGGLGNTGELFF. As DNA, the CDR3 is TGTGCCAGCAGTGGAGGCGGGGGTCTTGGAAACACCGGGGAGCTGTTTTTT.

This clone was counted between two and nine times. The rearrangement links TRBV30 to TRBJ1-1; D unclear. Trimming removed 3 bases at V and 3 bases at J, with 11 bases between. The CDR3 has 13 amino acids. Per germline, CDR1 GTSNPN and CDR2 SVGIG (reference sequence). The CDR3 DNA is TGTGCCTGGAGGCGGGGTTGGGACACTGAAGCTTTCTTT. Amino acid sequence: CAWRRGWDTEAFF.

The chain couples TRBV7-3 to TRBJ1-1; D is unresolved. Germline V gene lookup returns CDR1 SGHTA and CDR2 FQGTGA. The CDR3 runs 15 residues. Trimming removed 2 bases at V and 1 base at J, with 11 bases between. CDR3 amino acids: CASSLSAGTNTEAFF. The DNA for the CDR3 is TGTGCCAGCAGCTTATCGGCGGGTACGAACACTGAAGCTTTCTTT.

This chain joins TRBV6-1 and TRBJ2-5; unclear D gene. The CDR3 is made up of 15 amino acids. The germline gives CDR1 MNHNS, CDR2 SASEGT. The V and J ends lost 1 base and 0 bases respectively, with 9 bases between them. Written as DNA, the CDR3 is TGTGCCAGCAGTGAAGGGCAGTCGTACCAAGAGACCCAGTACTTC. Translation: CASSEGQSYQETQYF.

The chain uses TRBV19 and TRBJ1-1, with TRBD1 as a possible D gene (6 bases). Trimming left V 4 bases short and J 1 base short, with 10 bases between. The length of the CDR3 is 14 residues. Germline loops: CDR1 LNHDA, CDR2 SQIVND (reference sequence). The CDR3 region is CASSRDMRNTEAFF. The CDR3 region has the DNA TGTGCCAGTAGTAGGGACATGAGGAACACTGAAGCTTTCTTT.